This T cell receptor beta chain originates from a study of blood T cells in healthy people across ages. The CDR3 extends over 16 amino acids. The germline CDR1 and CDR2 sequences are MGHRA and YSYEKL. Trimming cost V 0 bases and J 0 bases, with 8 bases left between them. Together with a sample-barcoded 5' primer, a J-beta primer mix was included in a second PCR lasting roughly 6 to 12 cycles. TCRdb ran MiXCR on the 5' RACE reads and lists one entry per CDR3 protein. The sample yields roughly 790,000 distinct CDR3 sequences, 35% to 45% seen once. Total RNA extracted from each sample amounted to at least 5.5 micrograms.

This rearrangement joins TRBV4-1 to TRBJ2-2; no reliable D call. Sequencing was done on a sample of blood. This TCR came from an older woman in good health. CDR3 nucleotide sequence: TGCGCCAGCAGCCAAGAGTGGACCGCGAACACCGGGGAGCTGTTTTTT. Encoded protein: CASSQEWTANTGELFF.